These 21 T cell receptor beta chains originate from one sample sequenced in a study of blood T cell repertoires in COVID-19. The protocol was immunoSEQ multiplex PCR, while the TCRdb copy is restricted to in-frame clones and leaves out a portion. Among about 300,000 clones listed, approximately 90% were seen once. Sequenced sample: PBMCs or T cells enriched from blood (not recorded which). These TCRs come from a woman between 18 and 30 years old who had recovered from COVID-19.

The gene calls are TRBV18 and TRBJ2-1; D perhaps matches TRBD2 (6 bases). The CDR3 is 15 residues long. Trimming pared 0 bases from V and 5 bases from J, leaving 11 bases between. From germline, CDR1 is KGHSH and CDR2 LQKENI. DNA of the CDR3: TGTGCCAGCTCACCACCGTCAGGGAGGCACAATGAGCAGTTCTTC. Translated: CASSPPSGRHNEQFF. Using reference TRBV18 and TRBJ2-1 for the parts outside the CDR3, the full variable domain is NAGVMQNPRHLVRRRGQEARLRCSPMKGHSHVYWYRQLPEEGLKFMVYLQKENIIDESGMPKERFSAEFPKEGPSILRIQQVVRGDSAAYFCASSPPSGRHNEQFFGPGTRLTVL.

This sequence joins TRBV7-2 and TRBJ2-5, with a weak D call TRBD1 (6 bases). The CDR3 consists of 15 residues. The V and J ends lost 2 bases and 5 bases respectively, with 15 bases between them. CDR1 is SGHTA, CDR2 FQGNSA, per germline. CDR3 residues: CASSLSRPGAETQYF. CDR3 in DNA: TGTGCCAGCAGCTTATCGCGTCCAGGGGCGGAGACCCAGTACTTC.

V usage is TRBV5-1 and J usage is TRBJ1-5; TRBD1 agrees at 7 bases. The V gene end was trimmed by 0 bases and the J gene end by 5 bases; junction bases not matched to a gene: 5. The CDR3 extends over 15 amino acids. Germline CDR1 is SGHRS and CDR2 is YFSETQ. In DNA, the CDR3 is TGCGCCAGCAGCTTGGCCGGGACAGCAGATCAGCCCCAGCATTTT. Amino acids: CASSLAGTADQPQHF.

In this sample, this clone turned up a few times. This chain links TRBV27 with TRBJ1-4, with 7 bases fitting TRBD1. The CDR3 runs to 17 residues. The V segment lost 5 bases and the J segment 5 bases; nucleotides outside the gene matches: 14. Germline V gene data show CDR1 as MNHEY and CDR2 as SMNVEV (reference sequence). CDR3 DNA sequence: TGTGCCAGCAGTGATATTTCCTTAACAGGGGTAAATGAAAAACTGTTTTTT. Its protein is CASSDISLTGVNEKLFF.

The chain uses TRBV9 and TRBJ1-2, with D possibly TRBD1 on 6 matching bases. The CDR3 has 15 amino acids. V dropped 3 bases and J dropped 3 bases, with 15 bases sitting between them. Germline CDR1 and CDR2: SGDLS and YYNGEE. As DNA, the CDR3 is TGTGCCAGCAGCGATAACAGGGAGATGCACTATGGCTACACCTTC. It is translated as CASSDNREMHYGYTF. Looking up the rest from reference TRBV9 and TRBJ1-2 gives the full variable domain: DSGVTQTPKHLITATGQRVTLRCSPRSGDLSVYWYQQSLDQGLQFLIQYYNGEERAKGNILERFSAQQFPDLHSELNLSSLELGDSALYFCASSDNREMHYGYTFGSGTRLTVV.

The chain couples TRBV4-2 to TRBJ2-3, with 12 positions matching TRBD2. The germline CDR1 and CDR2 sequences are LGHNA and YNFKEQ. J was trimmed by 4 bases and V by 1 base; bases with no gene match: 3. The CDR3 sequence is 16 residues long. In nucleotides, the CDR3 is TGTGCCAGCAGCCAAGCTCTAGCGGGGGGGCCAGATACGCAGTATTTT. It translates to CASSQALAGGPDTQYF.

The rearrangement links TRBV27 to TRBJ2-7; no reliable D call. This CDR3 spans 13 amino acids. Trimming removed 7 bases at V and 6 bases at J, with 16 bases between. Germline V gene lookup returns CDR1 MNHEY and CDR2 SMNVEV (reference sequence). In DNA, the CDR3 is TGTGCCAGCAATCCTCTCGGTGCCGCCGAGCAGTACTTC. This sequence encodes CASNPLGAAEQYF.

V usage is TRBV27 and J usage is TRBJ2-7; 8 nucleotides match TRBD1. Germline assignment: CDR1 MNHEY and CDR2 SMNVEV (reference sequence). The V gene end was trimmed by 5 bases and the J gene end by 6 bases; junction bases not matched to a gene: 6. This CDR3 has 13 residues. CDR3: CASSPDRVGEQYF. The CDR3 DNA is TGTGCCAGCAGTCCGGACAGGGTTGGCGAGCAGTACTTC.

The chain couples TRBV6-1 to TRBJ1-4; D may be TRBD1 (5 bases). Deletions cut 2 bases from V and 1 base from J, with 5 bases between. The CDR3 spans 14 residues. Germline-derived CDR1 and CDR2 are MNHNS and SASEGT. The CDR3: CASSEQGTNEKLFF. CDR3 nucleotides: TGTGCCAGCAGTGAACAGGGAACTAATGAAAAACTGTTTTTT.

The CDR3 loop reads CASSPLTSGDYNEQFF. The CDR3 coding sequence is TGTGCCAGCTCACCACTGACTAGCGGGGACTACAATGAGCAGTTCTTC. The gene calls are TRBV18 and TRBJ2-1, with 11 bases that match TRBD2. Germline assignment: CDR1 KGHSH and CDR2 LQKENI. V lost 1 base and J lost 3; bases outside the gene matches: 2. This CDR3 is built from 16 residues.

The rearrangement links TRBV18 to TRBJ2-2; TRBD2 aligns across 9 bases. The germline CDR1 and CDR2 sequences are KGHSH and LQKENI. V gave up 1 base and J gave up 1 base; unmatched junction bases: 7. This CDR3 has 18 amino acids. In DNA, the CDR3 is TGTGCCAGCTCACCACTAGCGGGGGCCGAAGAGAACACCGGGGAGCTGTTTTTT. This sequence encodes CASSPLAGAEENTGELFF.

The rearrangement joins TRBV7-6 to TRBJ2-7, with a tentative D call TRBD1 (7 bases). Germline CDR1 reads SGHVS; CDR2 reads FNYEAQ. The CDR3 runs to 15 residues. V was cut by 3 bases and J by 0 bases, with 12 bases left in between. In DNA form, the CDR3 reads TGTGCCAGCAGCTTCGGGCAGGGGGGCTCCTACGAGCAGTACTTC. As protein: CASSFGQGGSYEQYF.

The V call is TRBV5-4, the J call TRBJ2-5; maybe TRBD2 (5 bases). Trimming pared 4 bases from V and 4 bases from J, leaving 5 bases between. Germline V gene sequence: CDR1 SGHNT, CDR2 YYREEE (reference sequence). The CDR3 extends over 11 amino acids. The CDR3: CASSAGETQYF. In nucleotides, the CDR3 is TGTGCCAGCAGCGCGGGAGAGACCCAGTACTTC.

V is TRBV4-2 and J is TRBJ1-1; D is unresolved. Deletions cut 8 bases from V and 6 bases from J, with 19 bases between. The length of the CDR3 is 14 residues. Germline values: CDR1 LGHNA, CDR2 YNFKEQ. The CDR3 is CASSNLINSPEAFF. The CDR3 nucleotides read TGTGCCAGCTCTAACCTCATCAATTCTCCTGAAGCTTTCTTT.

The genes are TRBV3-1 (or the pseudogene TRBV3-2) and TRBJ2-7; the D gene is possibly TRBD1 (5 bases). Trimming left V 5 bases short and J 2 bases short, with 19 bases between. The CDR3 runs 16 residues. From germline, CDR1 is LGHDT and CDR2 YNNKEL (reference sequence). The chain's CDR3 is CASSSRQTPTTYEQYF. The CDR3 region has the DNA TGTGCCAGCAGCTCCCGACAGACTCCAACTACCTACGAGCAGTACTTC.

This clone was found a few times. The genes are TRBV5-4 and TRBJ2-2; weak D call: TRBD2 (5 bases). Between the trimmed V and J ends, which lost 2 bases and 1 base, there was a span of 9 bases. Germline CDR1 and CDR2: SGHNT and YYREEE (reference sequence). This CDR3 is 15 amino acids long. This chain's CDR3 is CASSLLSGNTGELFF. CDR3 sequence (DNA): TGTGCCAGCAGCTTATTAAGCGGGAACACCGGGGAGCTGTTTTTT.

The rearrangement links TRBV18 to TRBJ1-2; tentatively, D is TRBD1 (5 bases). V lost 1 base, J lost 6 bases, and 9 bases lay in between. This CDR3 comprises 13 residues. Germline CDR1 and CDR2: KGHSH and LQKENI. The CDR3 here is CASSPRTRDGYTF. As DNA, the CDR3 is TGTGCCAGCTCACCACGGACCAGGGATGGCTACACCTTC.

This chain's CDR3 is CASSRRDRAGGYTF. As DNA, the CDR3 is TGTGCCAGCAGCCGAAGGGACAGGGCGGGCGGCTACACCTTC. This chain joins TRBV14 and TRBJ1-2; the match to TRBD1 covers 9 bases. The germline CDR1 and CDR2 sequences are SGHDN and FVKESK. The CDR3 is 14 residues long. V lost 4 bases to trimming and J lost 8 bases; unmatched junction nucleotides: 8.

V gene TRBV19 combines with J gene TRBJ2-7; 7 nucleotides agree with TRBD1. V lost 7 bases, J lost 3 bases, and 9 bases stayed unmatched. Germline-derived CDR1 and CDR2 are LNHDA and SQIVND (reference sequence). This CDR3 is 14 amino acids long. CDR3 DNA: TGTGCCAGTAATACGGGACAGACCTTCTACGAGCAGTACTTC. Encoded protein: CASNTGQTFYEQYF.

This chain links TRBV28 with TRBJ1-2, with a tentative D call TRBD1 (6 bases). CDR3 length equals 12 residues. The ends were cut back, 3 bases at V and 8 bases at J, with 10 bases in the middle. CDR1 is MDHEN and CDR2 is SYDVKM in the germline V gene. CDR3 DNA: TGTGCCAGCAGTTTGAACAGGGAGGGCTACACCTTC. Translating gives CASSLNREGYTF.

This rearrangement joins TRBV11-2 to TRBJ2-5, with D unclear. Deletions cut 5 bases from V and 2 bases from J, with 3 bases between. Per the germline V gene, CDR1 is SGHAT and CDR2 is FQNNGV. The CDR3 is 11 amino acids. Here the CDR3 DNA reads TGTGCCAGCAGCCTACAAGAGACCCAGTACTTC. It is translated as CASSLQETQYF.